This T cell receptor beta chain was identified during a study of cytomegalovirus exposure and HLA in healthy donors (dated by TCRdb to the late 2010s). With respect to the entire study: An earlier analysis of roughly 500 of the donors reported approximately 300 Gb of sequence data and around 100 million unique TCR beta sequences obtained from roughly 170 million T cells. Both class I and class II loci were covered by HLA typing, at four-digit resolution. Across under 500 genotyped donors of the cohort, an average of roughly 250,000 unique TCR beta nucleotide sequences per donor were sequenced, and approximately 19% of those sequences were non-productive. Besides the first cohort of roughly 640 subjects, a separate validation cohort made up of 95 to 150 different subjects was used. Typing coverage varied by locus: roughly 629-640 donors for A, B, C, DRB1 and DQB1; 522 for DQA1; some 610 for DPA1; 450 to 480 for DPB1. An earlier analysis of several hundred of the donors used high-throughput TCR beta sequencing to judge whether each TCR beta V gene segment behaved as functional or pseudogenic. Four to six DR-DQ haplotypes were handled as single units for association and clustering, since linkage in the cohort was strong. Every repertoire in the discovery cohort had been generated on one and the same sequencing platform. A later genetic analysis took genome-wide SNP genotypes for 398 of the 666 donors and used that subset as a discovery cohort. Alongside the repertoire data, information on donor age, sex, ethnicity and CMV serostatus was compiled. The T cell repertoires of some 700 subjects were profiled by immunosequencing and related to cytomegalovirus serostatus. Among the roughly 400 genotyped donors, approximately 77% belonged to the genetic ancestry cluster associated with self-reported Caucasian donors. The later analysis used no new phenotypic data to find candidate immune exposures, relying instead on TCR beta sequences and their occurrence across donors. The study combined high-throughput TCR immunosequencing, statistical association of individual TCRs with disease status, and machine learning to predict cytomegalovirus infection status. The study aimed to test whether cataloging public T cell receptors could reveal signatures of past pathogen exposure. To study patterns of TCR occurrence, a later analysis re-analyzed previously published TCR beta repertoires from around 700 donors and added high-resolution HLA genotyping. An early release covering 550 to 700 HLA-typed donors comprised around 300 gigabases of sequencing data and around 80 million unique TCR sequences. Points the paper makes about the study in general: Only TCR beta chains were sequenced in this cohort, and the absence of alpha or paired-chain data limited detectable features. HLA typing was unavailable for some donors at each locus, so association tests used only the typed subset. The sequencing pipeline was judged likely to have produced a cluster of highly shared sequence variants as a technical artifact. In a later analysis, the rate of TCR association differed among HLA loci, with DRB1 alleles having the most associated TCRs and HLA-C alleles having the fewest. The classifier was reported to diagnose cytomegalovirus status with high specificity and sensitivity in both the original and validation cohorts. A later genetic analysis reported fewer N-insertions in productive TCRs among donors in an Asian-associated ancestry cluster than the roughly 700-donor mean. According to the authors, the approach could potentially be generalized to other disease states and immunological phenotypes. A later analysis reported that several top co-occurrence clusters appeared linked to parvovirus B19, influenza, CMV and Epstein-Barr virus. When HLA alleles, especially DR and DQ, strongly co-occurred, attributing TCR associations to individual alleles was difficult. Linkage disequilibrium might explain the correlated functional status among segregating V segments, but an unknown experimental factor could not be excluded. Because counts were too low, roughly 18 rarely observed V segments, including chromosome 9 orphons, were left out of the earlier analysis of roughly 600 of the donors. A later genetic analysis associated a missense DCLRE1C variant with V-gene and J-gene trimming of TCR beta chains, and an independent cohort replicated the association. Broadly in line with IMGT annotations, most TCR beta V segments showed up in productive rearrangements about 87% or about 30% of the time in an earlier analysis of approximately 600 of the donors. Most TCR sequences were observed very rarely across donors, whereas some public TCRs were present in many individuals. A further reported finding was that TCR beta sequences accurately predicted the HLA-A and HLA-B alleles for most subjects in the first cohort. In a later analysis, HLA-associated TCR beta chains showed more clonal expansion and lower generation probabilities than non-associated chains that were equally common. In a later analysis, most CMV-associated TCR beta chains were found to appear HLA-restricted, with HLA associations seemingly driven largely by CMV exposure. In vitro tests confirmed that a few of the cytomegalovirus-associated TCR beta chains recognize cytomegalovirus antigens. For the cohort, immune exposure information was limited to CMV serostatus. The presence/absence analyses assumed that sequencing depth was roughly uniform across donors, and that assumption may not be true. In the study, 150 to 200 TCR beta chains were listed as associated with cytomegalovirus. A later analysis associated about 18,000 TCR beta sequences with specific HLA alleles at a false discovery rate of 0.05. Some IMGT-functional V segments, including TRBV6-2 and TRBV6-3, could not be told apart with the 87-base-pair reads, so those segments were excluded.

Libraries were made using the immunoSEQ multiplex PCR assay. For the multiplex PCR, a mixture combining 60 forward primers for TCR Vbeta segments and 13 reverse primers for TCR Jbeta segments was used. The CDR3 region of rearranged TCR beta genes was amplified from genomic DNA by a multiplex PCR assay. Amplified TCR beta libraries were sequenced as 87-base-pair reads on the Illumina HiSeq System. The paper's processing steps were these. A later analysis tallied roughly 80 million unique TCR beta chains across the 650 to 750 repertoires, and around 10 million of those chains were shared by two or more donors. A nearest-neighbor algorithm error-corrected the raw reads and collapsed the reads into unique sequences, merging closely related sequences to remove PCR and sequencing errors. To assign V, D and J gene segments, CDR3 sequences were aligned to IMGT reference sequences. For a sequence to be retained, a match of at least six nucleotides was required to both a V gene segment and a J gene segment. Rearrangements were called productive when the CDR3 lacked stop codons and stayed in frame with V and J; all others were non-productive. Following IMGT convention, CDR3 was defined as the stretch from the second conserved V-encoded cysteine to the conserved J-encoded phenylalanine. In an earlier analysis of more than 550 of the donors, sequences lacking an unambiguous match to a single V gene segment were excluded. An earlier analysis of over 450 of the donors classified V segments as functional when productive rearrangements were above 56.7% and as segregating when the standard deviation between donors was above 5%. To diagnose cytomegalovirus status from the catalog of TCR beta chain sequences, a statistical classification framework was built. In a later analysis, V and J genes were assigned by comparing TCR nucleotide sequences against IMGT/GENE-DB human TR gene sequences. Using the TCRdist pipeline, a later analysis assigned CDR3 sequences along with most-parsimonious VDJ recombination scenarios. In a later analysis, every TCR beta chain was defined by the combination of its CDR3 amino acid sequence and its V-gene family, and reads without a unique V-gene family were dropped. A later analysis removed several hundred highly shared, low-generation-probability nucleotide sequences to deal with suspected cross-contamination and a sequencing artifact. For each public chain, a later analysis derived a clonal expansion index from normalized ranks of inferred template counts within each repertoire. In a later analysis, generation probabilities were computed using a VDJ recombination model fitted to out-of-frame rearrangements, and the results were checked against IGoR. In a later analysis, TCR-TCR, TCR-HLA and TCR-CMV co-occurrence was scored with hypergeometric tests, and a repertoire-size bias correction was applied to TCR pairs. To estimate false discovery rates, a later analysis permuted the HLA or CMV assignments 20 times. In a later analysis, co-occurring TCRs were grouped with DBSCAN, and TCRdist sequence similarity was added when clustering was performed within HLA-allele-positive subsets. For co-occurrence clustering, repertoires with fewer than 30,000 or more than 120,000 public chains were excluded, along with roughly 5 repertoires with anomalous nucleotide sharing. TCRdb's version of the immuneACCESS table is confined to in-frame rearrangements and falls short of the full clone set. An unresolved V gene accounts for under half of the shortfall where checked; the remainder is of unknown origin. V and J calls and clone size are copied from that table; D and trimming were computed from the DNA. Present in this sample are some 170,000 clones, 79% of which were seen just once. The ten largest make up 2.1% of the sample.

In total, over 600 healthy bone marrow donors made up the cohort. All cohort members were sampled while nominally healthy, although unrecorded immune exposures were likely present. The donor was CMV seronegative and belonged to the group of 350 to 400 seronegative cohort members. Every donor gave a peripheral blood sample, and the peripheral blood mononuclear cells from that sample were used for TCR beta sequencing. Genomic DNA extraction from the blood cell samples was performed with the Qiagen DNeasy Blood Extraction Kit. This clone was counted a single time. It has no known antigen specificity. No per-base quality is available; no much larger clone lies one base away. The CDR3 contains 13 residues, cysteine and phenylalanine counted. The CDR3 DNA has 39 bases and is translated from base 1. As encoded in the germline V gene, CDR1 is SQVTM while CDR2 is ANQGSEA.

Sequences were obtained from PBMCs. The TCR sequence derives from a man in his forties in good health and CMV-seronegative. The chain was built from TRBV29-1 and TRBJ2-5, with 9 bases matching TRBD1. The J call may be wrong; the DNA end is better matched by TRBJ2-7. The DNA sequence follows: TGCAGCGTGGTGACAGGGGGACGGGGCGAGCAGTACTTC. It encodes CSVVTGGRGEQYF.